This TCR beta chain is drawn from a study of cytomegalovirus exposure and HLA in healthy donors. About the study: A prior study identified some 100 million unique TCR beta sequences from about 179 million T cells. The study's findings and limits: Some segments of the V type, notably TRBV6-2 and TRBV6-3, were excluded as indistinguishable. The only immune exposure information that was available was CMV serostatus. A few chains tied to CMV proved CMV antigen-specific in vitro.

In regard to this clone: The antigen remains undetermined.

The CDR3 runs to 15 residues. Germline V gene sequence: CDR1 SNHLY, CDR2 FYNNEI. V lost 7 bases to trimming and J lost 3 bases, with 18 bases between them. A multiplex PCR was run with 60 Vbeta primers and 13 Jbeta primers. This table comes from immunoSEQ multiplex PCR, and its TCRdb copy is limited to in-frame clones, with some not included. The table lists around 210,000 clones, around 86% of them singletons. The rearrangement joins TRBV2 to TRBJ2-5; D might be TRBD1 (6 bases). The sample comprised PBMCs. This clonotype was obtained from a woman aged 40 to 49 in good health and CMV-seronegative. Here the CDR3 reads CASISVRTEEETQYF. The DNA of the CDR3 is TGTGCCAGCATAAGTGTGAGGACAGAAGAAGAGACCCAGTACTTC.